Below, 22 T cell receptor beta chains from the same sample are listed, as sequenced in a study of Tregs in tolerant kidney transplant recipients. Antigens for these TCRs are unknown. Clones were sequenced by immunoSEQ multiplex PCR, and TCRdb holds only the in-frame ones, with some missing. The sample lists around 31,000 clones, 70% to 85% occurring once. The sample consisted of Tregs from blood cultured with allogeneic cells. All receptors derive from a human donor in good health.

This clone was seen more than once but under ten times. This chain joins TRBV30 and TRBJ2-1; perhaps D is TRBD1 or TRBD2 (5 bases each). Per the germline V gene, CDR1 is GTSNPN and CDR2 is SVGIG (reference sequence). This CDR3 is built from 16 residues. V was pared by 3 bases and J by 3 bases, with 18 bases between. The CDR3 region is CAWRAIGTFHYNEQFF. The CDR3 region has the DNA TGTGCCTGGAGAGCCATAGGGACGTTCCACTACAATGAGCAGTTCTTC.

The gene calls are TRBV7-2 and TRBJ1-2, with TRBD1 identical over 8 bases. Germline trimming cut 4 bases from V and 8 bases from J; bases unmatched to any gene: 9. Germline CDR1 and CDR2: SGHTA and FQGNSA. The CDR3 consists of 14 residues. CDR3 sequence (DNA): TGTGCCAGCAGCTCCGGACAGGGTCTAGTCGGCTACACCTTC. Its protein is CASSSGQGLVGYTF. Combining the CDR3 with reference TRBV7-2 and TRBJ1-2 gives the whole variable domain GAGVSQSPSNKVTEKGKDVELRCDPISGHTALYWYRQSLGQGLEFLIYFQGNSAPDKSGLPSDRFSAERTGGSVSTLTIQRTQQEDSAVYLCASSSGQGLVGYTFGSGTRLTVV.

This chain connects TRBV10-3 to TRBJ1-3; D is ambiguous. The germline gives CDR1 ENHRY, CDR2 SYGVKD. With 6 bases removed from V and 4 bases from J, the gap between germline ends came to 13 bases. CDR3 length equals 14 residues. CDR3 coding DNA: TGTGCCATCAGCCAGACAACGACGGGAAACACCATATATTTT. Its protein product is CAISQTTTGNTIYF.

The J gene is TRBJ2-5, the V gene TRBV5-4, with TRBD2 matching over 12 bases. The CDR3 contains 15 residues. With 5 bases clipped from V and 3 bases from J, the junction kept 5 bases outside the gene matches. Germline-derived CDR1 and CDR2 are SGHNT and YYREEE (reference sequence). The CDR3 sequence: CASRSSGRAEETQYF. The DNA of the CDR3 is TGTGCCAGCAGATCTAGCGGGAGGGCAGAAGAGACCCAGTACTTC.

J is TRBJ2-3 and V is TRBV10-3, with TRBD2 matching over 7 bases. This CDR3 has 14 residues. Germline V gives CDR1 ENHRY, CDR2 SYGVKD. J gave up 2 bases and V 9 bases, and 8 bases lay outside the gene matches. The CDR3 region has the DNA TGTGCCATTAGACGGGGGGAATCCACAGATACGCAGTATTTT. Translation gives CAIRRGESTDTQYF.

The chain couples TRBV2 to TRBJ1-1; tentatively, D is TRBD1 (5 bases). Trimming took off 9 bases at V and 5 bases at J, with 19 bases between the two ends. The CDR3 contains 14 residues. Germline values: CDR1 SNHLY, CDR2 FYNNEI. CDR3 protein: CARRSPGAETEAFF. The CDR3 DNA is TGTGCCAGACGGTCCCCCGGGGCGGAAACTGAAGCTTTCTTT.

This chain joins TRBV2 and TRBJ1-5; D is undetermined. V lost 7 bases, J lost 4 bases, and 23 bases lay in between. Germline CDR1 SNHLY, CDR2 FYNNEI. CDR3 size: 17 residues. CDR3 amino acids: CASTGKRLDRFNQPQHF. Here the CDR3 DNA reads TGTGCCAGCACCGGGAAGAGGTTGGACCGTTTTAATCAGCCCCAGCATTTT.

In nucleotides, the CDR3 is TGTGCCAGCTTGGGGAGAAACTTCTATGGCTACACCTTC. As protein: CASLGRNFYGYTF. The chain uses TRBV6-5 and TRBJ1-2, with D unclear. CDR3 length: 13 amino acids. Germline CDR1 MNHEY, CDR2 SVGAGI. V lost 8 bases, J lost 4 bases, and 14 bases lay in between.

This chain connects TRBV6-1 to TRBJ1-2; TRBD1 agrees at 9 bases. Losses at the gene ends were 1 base for V and 1 base for J; bases not matched to a gene: 1. Germline V gene lookup returns CDR1 MNHNS and CDR2 SASEGT. The CDR3 contains 15 residues. Here the CDR3 DNA reads TGTGCCAGCAGTGAAGGACAGGGGGTTAACTATGGCTACACCTTC. This translates into CASSEGQGVNYGYTF.

The chain links TRBV5-5 to TRBJ1-1; perhaps TRBD1 as D (5 bases). V lost 0 bases, J lost 10 bases, and 19 bases lay in between. CDR3 size: 15 residues. From germline, CDR1 is SGHKS and CDR2 YYEKEE (reference sequence). The CDR3 loop is CASSLVLAGPSRAFF. Written as DNA, the CDR3 is TGTGCCAGCAGCTTGGTATTGGCAGGGCCAAGTAGAGCTTTCTTT.

The V and J genes are TRBV18 and TRBJ2-1; 7 bases fit TRBD2. Losses at the gene ends were 2 bases for V and 2 bases for J; bases not matched to a gene: 15. From germline, CDR1 is KGHSH and CDR2 LQKENI. The CDR3 has 19 amino acids. Here the CDR3 DNA reads TGTGCCAGCTCACCAAGCCTAGCGGAGACCCAGAACCCCTACAATGAGCAGTTCTTC. Its protein is CASSPSLAETQNPYNEQFF. Looking up the rest from reference TRBV18 and TRBJ2-1 gives the full variable domain: NAGVMQNPRHLVRRRGQEARLRCSPMKGHSHVYWYRQLPEEGLKFMVYLQKENIIDESGMPKERFSAEFPKEGPSILRIQQVVRGDSAAYFCASSPSLAETQNPYNEQFFGPGTRLTVL.

The chain carries TRBV5-1 and TRBJ2-5, with TRBD2 matching 9 bases. The CDR3 spans 17 residues. J lost 5 bases, V lost 3 bases, and 14 bases had no gene match. In germline, CDR1 is SGHRS, CDR2 YFSETQ. CDR3 loop: CASSSVGSGSGWETQYF. In DNA, the CDR3 is TGCGCCAGCAGCTCGGTGGGTAGCGGGAGCGGCTGGGAGACCCAGTACTTC.

The rearrangement links TRBV28 to TRBJ1-5, with D perhaps TRBD1 (5 bases). Per the germline V gene, CDR1 is MDHEN and CDR2 is SYDVKM. Trimming pared 1 base from V and 11 bases from J, leaving 15 bases between. The CDR3 spans 14 residues. CDR3 DNA: TGTGCCAGCAGTTTATCCCCGATCGGGGGAGCCCAGCATTTT. This sequence encodes CASSLSPIGGAQHF.

For the CDR3, the DNA is TGTGCCAGCAGCTTAGAAGGGGGCTACAATGAGCAGTTCTTC. Encoded protein: CASSLEGGYNEQFF. The chain carries TRBV11-1 and TRBJ2-1, with a weak D call TRBD1 (6 bases). V was shortened by 1 base and J by 3 bases, with 7 bases between the two germline ends. The length of the CDR3 is 14 residues. Per germline, CDR1 SGHAT and CDR2 FQDESV (reference sequence).

This clone was seen a handful of times. The chain carries TRBV5-8 and TRBJ1-5, with D possibly TRBD1 on 6 matching bases. The germline V gene has CDR1 SGHTS and CDR2 YDEGEE. V lost 6 bases to trimming and J lost 7 bases, with 23 bases between them. The CDR3 is 16 amino acids. The CDR3 is CASTSPLWGARQPQHF. Here the CDR3 DNA reads TGTGCCAGCACCTCGCCTTTATGGGGGGCGCGACAGCCCCAGCATTTT.

The chain combines TRBV25-1 with TRBJ1-2; 7 bases align to TRBD1. This CDR3 region has 14 residues. With 3 bases clipped from V and 8 bases from J, the junction kept 9 bases outside the gene matches. From germline, CDR1 is MGHDK and CDR2 SYGVNS. CDR3 residues: CASSDSRGGKGYTF. In DNA form, the CDR3 reads TGTGCCAGCAGTGATTCCCGAGGGGGCAAGGGCTACACCTTC.

The V and J genes are TRBV5-6 and TRBJ1-2; D is unclear. The CDR3 is 13 amino acids. The germline V gene encodes CDR1 SGHDT and CDR2 YYEEEE. Trimming removed 1 base from V and 2 bases from J, with 6 bases in between. The CDR3 DNA sequence: TGTGCCAGCAGCTTGAGACTAAACTATGGCTACACCTTC. Its protein is CASSLRLNYGYTF.

This chain links TRBV7-3 with TRBJ2-2; 7 bases line up with TRBD2. The germline V gene encodes CDR1 SGHTA and CDR2 FQGTGA. The J segment lost 4 bases and the V segment lost 0 bases, leaving 2 bases of the junction unmatched. The CDR3 is 15 amino acids. This CDR3 reads CASSLTGTTTGELFF. DNA for the CDR3: TGTGCCAGCAGCTTAACCGGGACTACCACCGGGGAGCTGTTTTTT. Drawing the rest from reference TRBV7-3 and TRBJ2-2, the complete variable domain is GAGVSQTPSNKVTEKGKYVELRCDPISGHTALYWYRQSLGQGPEFLIYFQGTGAADDSGLPNDRFFAVRPEGSVSTLKIQRTERGDSAVYLCASSLTGTTTGELFFGEGSRLTVL.

As to this clone: One end of the junction fails to match germline, which may point to a read error. The chain joins TRBV30 to TRBJ1-2; D possibly corresponds to TRBD1 (6 bases). CDR1 is GTSNPN, CDR2 SVGIG, per germline (reference sequence). There are 13 residues in the CDR3. CDR3 region: CAWGFEDSSGGAF. CDR3 in DNA: TGTGCCTGGGGTTTCGAGGACAGCTCTGGGGGGGCCTTC.

In its sample, this clone was seen once. The gene calls are TRBV12-5 and TRBJ2-5, with TRBD2 identical over 13 bases. There are 16 residues in the CDR3. The V and J ends lost 5 bases and 4 bases, in that order; junction bases with no gene match: 7. Germline lookup yields CDR1 LGHNT and CDR2 FRNRAP. The DNA for the CDR3 is TGTGCTAGTGGTGGAACTAGCGGGGGGGCTTTAGAGACCCAGTACTTC. It yields the protein CASGGTSGGALETQYF.

The V call is TRBV28, the J call TRBJ1-1; D is undetermined. Deletions cut 5 bases from V and 2 bases from J, with 15 bases between. The CDR3 has 15 amino acids. Germline V gene lookup returns CDR1 MDHEN and CDR2 SYDVKM. CDR3 nucleotide sequence: TGTGCCAGCAGTGCCGGATGGTTCCCCAACACTGAAGCTTTCTTT. This sequence encodes CASSAGWFPNTEAFF.

J is TRBJ2-7 and V is TRBV2; D call uncertain. The V gene lost 5 bases and the J gene lost 6 bases, with 8 bases spanning the gap. This CDR3 is 11 amino acids long. The germline gives CDR1 SNHLY, CDR2 FYNNEI. The CDR3 spells CASSRVLEQYF. The DNA of the CDR3 is TGTGCCAGCAGTAGAGTTCTCGAGCAGTACTTC. Looking up the rest from reference TRBV2 and TRBJ2-7 gives the full variable domain: EPEVTQTPSHQVTQMGQEVILRCVPISNHLYFYWYRQILGQKVEFLVSFYNNEISEKSEIFDDQFSVERPDGSNFTLKIRSTKLEDSAMYFCASSRVLEQYFGPGTRLTVT.